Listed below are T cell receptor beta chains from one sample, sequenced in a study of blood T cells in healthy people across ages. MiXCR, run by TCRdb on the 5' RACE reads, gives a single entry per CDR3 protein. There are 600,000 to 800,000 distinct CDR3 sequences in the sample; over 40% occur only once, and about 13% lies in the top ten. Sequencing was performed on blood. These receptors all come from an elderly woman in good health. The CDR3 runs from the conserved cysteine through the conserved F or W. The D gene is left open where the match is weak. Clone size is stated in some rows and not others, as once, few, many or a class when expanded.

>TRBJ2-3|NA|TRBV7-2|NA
CASSPLGAGDTQYF
TGTGCCAGCAGCCCCCTCGGGGCGGGAGATACGCAGTATTTT
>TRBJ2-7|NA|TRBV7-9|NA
CASSLAGLPYEQYF
TGTGCCAGCAGCTTAGCTGGACTGCCCTACGAGCAGTACTTC
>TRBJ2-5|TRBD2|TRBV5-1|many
CASSLGQREKETQYF
TGCGCCAGCAGCTTGGGACAGCGGGAGAAAGAGACCCAGTACTTC
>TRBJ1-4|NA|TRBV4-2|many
CASSPLEGLNEKLFF
TGTGCCAGCAGCCCCCTCGAAGGGCTTAATGAAAAACTGTTTTTT
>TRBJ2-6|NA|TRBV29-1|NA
CSVMVSGANVLTF
TGCAGCGTTATGGTCTCTGGGGCCAACGTCCTGACTTTC
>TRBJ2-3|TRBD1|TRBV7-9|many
CASSLKGQGIFTDTQYF
TGTGCCAGCAGCTTAAAGGGACAGGGTATTTTCACAGATACGCAGTATTTT
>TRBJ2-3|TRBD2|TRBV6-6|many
CASSYSSGREDTQYF
TGTGCCAGCAGTTACTCTAGCGGGAGAGAAGATACGCAGTATTTT
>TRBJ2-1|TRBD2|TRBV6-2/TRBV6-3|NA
CASSSGLAGGSNEQFF
TGTGCCAGCAGTTCGGGACTAGCGGGGGGTAGCAATGAGCAGTTCTTC
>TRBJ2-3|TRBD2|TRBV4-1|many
CASSQAAGRDTQYF
TGCGCCAGCAGCCAAGCAGCGGGGAGGGATACGCAGTATTTT
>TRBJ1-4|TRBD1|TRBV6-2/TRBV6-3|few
CASSYRGDNEKLFF
TGTGCCAGCAGCTACAGGGGAGACAATGAAAAACTGTTTTTT